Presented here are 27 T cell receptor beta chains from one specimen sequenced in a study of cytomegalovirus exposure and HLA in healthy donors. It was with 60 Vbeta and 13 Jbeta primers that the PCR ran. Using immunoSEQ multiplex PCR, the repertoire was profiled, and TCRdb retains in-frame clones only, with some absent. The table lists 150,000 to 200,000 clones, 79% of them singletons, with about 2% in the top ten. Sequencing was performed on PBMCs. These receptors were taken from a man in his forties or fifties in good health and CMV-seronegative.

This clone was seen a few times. The CDR3 nucleotides are TGTGCCTGGACAGGGAAGGGCTCTGAAAAACTGTTTTTT. As protein: CAWTGKGSEKLFF. The V and J genes are TRBV30 and TRBJ1-4; possible D gene TRBD1, 5 bases. Germline V lookup: CDR1 GTSNPN, CDR2 SVGIG (reference sequence). The CDR3 is made up of 13 amino acids. V shed 4 bases and J shed 7 bases, with 13 bases lying between them.

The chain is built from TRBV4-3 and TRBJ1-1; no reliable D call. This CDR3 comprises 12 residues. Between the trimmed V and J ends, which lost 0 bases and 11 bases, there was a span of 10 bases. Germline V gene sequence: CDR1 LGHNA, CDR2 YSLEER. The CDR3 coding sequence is TGCGCCAGCAGCCAAGATAGACTTTCGGCTTTCTTT. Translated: CASSQDRLSAFF.

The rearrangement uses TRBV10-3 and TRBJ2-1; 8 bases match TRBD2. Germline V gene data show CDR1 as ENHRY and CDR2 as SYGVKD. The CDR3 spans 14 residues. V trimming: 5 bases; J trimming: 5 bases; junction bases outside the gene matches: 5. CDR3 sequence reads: CAISPRTSHNEQFF. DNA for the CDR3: TGTGCCATCAGTCCCCGGACTAGCCACAATGAGCAGTTCTTC.

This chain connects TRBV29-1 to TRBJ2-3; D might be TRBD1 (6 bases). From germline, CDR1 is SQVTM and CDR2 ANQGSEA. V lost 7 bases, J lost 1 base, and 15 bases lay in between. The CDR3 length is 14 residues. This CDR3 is CSAAKGDGTDTQYF. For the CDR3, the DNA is TGCAGCGCTGCGAAGGGGGATGGCACAGATACGCAGTATTTT.

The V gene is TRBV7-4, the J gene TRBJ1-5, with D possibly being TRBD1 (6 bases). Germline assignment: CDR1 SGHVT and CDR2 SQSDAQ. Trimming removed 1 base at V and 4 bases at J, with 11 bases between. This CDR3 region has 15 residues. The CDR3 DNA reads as TGTGCCAGCAGCTTAGGGCAGGGGCGAAATCAGCCCCAGCATTTT. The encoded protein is CASSLGQGRNQPQHF.

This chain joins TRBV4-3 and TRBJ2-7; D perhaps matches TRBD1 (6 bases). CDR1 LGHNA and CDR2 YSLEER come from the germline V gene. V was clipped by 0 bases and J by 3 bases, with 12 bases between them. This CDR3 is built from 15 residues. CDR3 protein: CASSQDKGVLYEQYF. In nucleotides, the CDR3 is TGCGCCAGCAGCCAAGATAAGGGGGTCCTCTACGAGCAGTACTTC.

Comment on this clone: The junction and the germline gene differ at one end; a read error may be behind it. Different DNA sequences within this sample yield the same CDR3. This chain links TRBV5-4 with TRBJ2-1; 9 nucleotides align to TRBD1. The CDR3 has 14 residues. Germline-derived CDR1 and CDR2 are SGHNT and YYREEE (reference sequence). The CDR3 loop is CASSAGTGRLEQFF. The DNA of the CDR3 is TGTGCTAGCAGCGCCGGGACAGGGAGATTAGAGCAGTTCTTC.

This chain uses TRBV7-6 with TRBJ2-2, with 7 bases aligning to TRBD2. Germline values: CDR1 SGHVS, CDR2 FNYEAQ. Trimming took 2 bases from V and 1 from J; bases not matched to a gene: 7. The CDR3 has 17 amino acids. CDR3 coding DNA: TGTGCCAGCAGCTTAAGGTCGCAGCGGGGGAACACCGGGGAGCTGTTTTTT. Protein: CASSLRSQRGNTGELFF.

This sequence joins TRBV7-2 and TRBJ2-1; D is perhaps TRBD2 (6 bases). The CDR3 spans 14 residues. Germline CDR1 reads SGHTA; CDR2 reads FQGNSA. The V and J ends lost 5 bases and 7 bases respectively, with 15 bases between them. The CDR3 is CASSPSGGLNEQFF. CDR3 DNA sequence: TGTGCCAGCAGCCCCTCAGGAGGGTTGAATGAGCAGTTCTTC. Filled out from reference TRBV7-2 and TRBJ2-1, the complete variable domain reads GAGVSQSPSNKVTEKGKDVELRCDPISGHTALYWYRQSLGQGLEFLIYFQGNSAPDKSGLPSDRFSAERTGGSVSTLTIQRTQQEDSAVYLCASSPSGGLNEQFFGPGTRLTVL.

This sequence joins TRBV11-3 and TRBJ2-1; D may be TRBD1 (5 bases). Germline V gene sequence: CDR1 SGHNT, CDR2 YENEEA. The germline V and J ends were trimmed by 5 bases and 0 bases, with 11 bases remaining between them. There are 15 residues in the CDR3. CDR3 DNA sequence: TGTGCCAGCAGCGCAAGACAGAGCTCCTACAATGAGCAGTTCTTC. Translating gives CASSARQSSYNEQFF.

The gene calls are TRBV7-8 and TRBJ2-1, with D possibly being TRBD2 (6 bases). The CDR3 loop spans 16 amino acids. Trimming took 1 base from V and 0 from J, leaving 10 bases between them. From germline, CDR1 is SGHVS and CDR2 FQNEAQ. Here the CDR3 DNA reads TGTGCCAGCAGCTTAGTGGGCGGGGCCTCCTACAATGAGCAGTTCTTC. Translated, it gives CASSLVGGASYNEQFF.

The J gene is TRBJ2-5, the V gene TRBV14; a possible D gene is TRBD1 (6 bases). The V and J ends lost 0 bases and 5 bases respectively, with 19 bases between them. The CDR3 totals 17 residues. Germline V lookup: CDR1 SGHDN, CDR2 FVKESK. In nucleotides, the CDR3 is TGTGCCAGCAGCCAAGATTATACTCTCTCGAGGGGGGAGACCCAGTACTTC. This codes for CASSQDYTLSRGETQYF.

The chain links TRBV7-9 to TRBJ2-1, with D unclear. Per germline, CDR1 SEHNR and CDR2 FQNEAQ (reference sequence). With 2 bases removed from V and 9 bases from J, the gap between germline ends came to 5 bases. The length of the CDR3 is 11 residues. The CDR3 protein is CASSLLSEQFF. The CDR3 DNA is TGTGCCAGCAGCTTACTCAGTGAGCAGTTCTTC.

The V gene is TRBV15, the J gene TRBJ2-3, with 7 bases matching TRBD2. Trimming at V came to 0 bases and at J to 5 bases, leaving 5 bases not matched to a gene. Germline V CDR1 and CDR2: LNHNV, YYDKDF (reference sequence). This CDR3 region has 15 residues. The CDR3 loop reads CATSRDAGVEDTQYF. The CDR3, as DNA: TGTGCCACCAGCAGAGACGCGGGAGTAGAAGATACGCAGTATTTT.

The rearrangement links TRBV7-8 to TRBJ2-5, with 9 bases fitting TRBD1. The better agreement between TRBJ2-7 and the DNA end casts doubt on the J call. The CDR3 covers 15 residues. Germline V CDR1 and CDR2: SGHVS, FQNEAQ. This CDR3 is CASSPAGTGSYEQYF. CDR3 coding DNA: TGTGCCAGCAGCCCAGCCGGGACAGGGTCATACGAGCAGTACTTC.

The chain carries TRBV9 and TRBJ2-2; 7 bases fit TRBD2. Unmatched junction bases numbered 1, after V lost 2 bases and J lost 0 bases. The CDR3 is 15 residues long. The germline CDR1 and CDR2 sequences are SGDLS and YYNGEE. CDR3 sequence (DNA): TGTGCCAGCAGCGTCGGGGGGACGAACACCGGGGAGCTGTTTTTT. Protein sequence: CASSVGGTNTGELFF.

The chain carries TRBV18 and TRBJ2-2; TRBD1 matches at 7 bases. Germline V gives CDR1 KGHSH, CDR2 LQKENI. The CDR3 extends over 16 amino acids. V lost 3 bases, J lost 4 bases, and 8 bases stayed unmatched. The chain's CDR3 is CASSPRQGKSTGELFF. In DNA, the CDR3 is TGTGCCAGCTCACCCCGACAGGGAAAATCCACCGGGGAGCTGTTTTTT.

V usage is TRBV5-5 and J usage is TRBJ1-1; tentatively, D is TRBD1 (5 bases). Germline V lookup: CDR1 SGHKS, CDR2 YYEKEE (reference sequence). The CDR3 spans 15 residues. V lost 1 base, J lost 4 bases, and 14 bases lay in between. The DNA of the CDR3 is TGTGCCAGCAGCTTGTCGGGGGGGACGGGCACTGAAGCTTTCTTT. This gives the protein CASSLSGGTGTEAFF.

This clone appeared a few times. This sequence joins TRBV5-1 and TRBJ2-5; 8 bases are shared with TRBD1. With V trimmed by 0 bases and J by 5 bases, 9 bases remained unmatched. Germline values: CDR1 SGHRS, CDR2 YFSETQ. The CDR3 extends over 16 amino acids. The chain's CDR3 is CASSLGEQGARETQYF. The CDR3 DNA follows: TGCGCCAGCAGCTTGGGTGAGCAGGGGGCGCGGGAGACCCAGTACTTC.

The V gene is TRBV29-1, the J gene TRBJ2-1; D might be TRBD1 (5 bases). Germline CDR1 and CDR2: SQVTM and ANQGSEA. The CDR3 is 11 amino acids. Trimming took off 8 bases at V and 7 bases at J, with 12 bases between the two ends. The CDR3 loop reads CSFGRDNEQFF. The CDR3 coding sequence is TGCAGCTTTGGCAGGGATAATGAGCAGTTCTTC.

The CDR3 DNA reads TGTGCCAGCAGCCAAGAGTTGGGAGTAGGGGGCTACACCTTC. Protein: CASSQELGVGGYTF. The rearrangement uses TRBV14 and TRBJ1-2; D not certain. This CDR3 comprises 14 residues. CDR1 is SGHDN, CDR2 FVKESK, per germline. Trimming removed 0 bases at V and 8 bases at J, with 13 bases between.

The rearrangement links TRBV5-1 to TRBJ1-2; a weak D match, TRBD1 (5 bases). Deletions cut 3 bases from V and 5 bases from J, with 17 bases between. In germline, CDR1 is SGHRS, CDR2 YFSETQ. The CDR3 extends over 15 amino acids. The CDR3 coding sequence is TGCGCCAGCAGCTCTTCCCAGCAGGGCGGATATGGCTACACCTTC. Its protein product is CASSSSQQGGYGYTF. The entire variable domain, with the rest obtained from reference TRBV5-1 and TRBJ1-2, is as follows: KAGVTQTPRYLIKTRGQQVTLSCSPISGHRSVSWYQQTPGQGLQFLFEYFSETQRNKGNFPGRFSGRQFSNSRSEMNVSTLELGDSALYLCASSSSQQGGYGYTFGSGTRLTVV.

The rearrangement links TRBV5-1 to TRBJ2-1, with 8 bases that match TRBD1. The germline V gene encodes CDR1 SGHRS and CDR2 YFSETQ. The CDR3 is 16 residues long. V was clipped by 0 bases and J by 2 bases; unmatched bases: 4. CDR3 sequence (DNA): TGCGCCAGCAGCTTGGGGCAGGGGGCGGCCTACAATGAGCAGTTCTTC. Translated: CASSLGQGAAYNEQFF.

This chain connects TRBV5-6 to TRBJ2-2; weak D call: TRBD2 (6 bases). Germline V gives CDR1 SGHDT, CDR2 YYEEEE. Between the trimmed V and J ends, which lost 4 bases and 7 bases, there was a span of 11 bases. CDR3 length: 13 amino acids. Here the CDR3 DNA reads TGTGCCAGCAGCCAGTCGGGGGTCGGGGAGCTGTTTTTT. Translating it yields CASSQSGVGELFF. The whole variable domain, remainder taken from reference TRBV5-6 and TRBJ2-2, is DAGVTQSPTHLIKTRGQQVTLRCSPKSGHDTVSWYQQALGQGPQFIFQYYEEEERQRGNFPDRFSGHQFPNYSSELNVNALLLGDSALYLCASSQSGVGELFFGEGSRLTVL.

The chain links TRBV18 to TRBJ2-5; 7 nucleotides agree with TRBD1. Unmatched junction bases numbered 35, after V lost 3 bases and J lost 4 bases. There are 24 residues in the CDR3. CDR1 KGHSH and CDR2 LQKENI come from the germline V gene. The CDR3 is CASSPYLGQVGPSLAANTGETQYF. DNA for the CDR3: TGTGCCAGCTCACCCTACCTCGGACAGGTGGGGCCGAGCTTGGCGGCAAACACGGGAGAGACCCAGTACTTC.

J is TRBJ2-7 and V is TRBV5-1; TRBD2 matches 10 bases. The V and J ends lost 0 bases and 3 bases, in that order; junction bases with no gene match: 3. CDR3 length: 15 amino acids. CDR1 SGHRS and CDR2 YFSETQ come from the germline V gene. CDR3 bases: TGCGCCAGCAGCTTGGGGACTAGCGGAAACTACGAGCAGTACTTC. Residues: CASSLGTSGNYEQYF.

The CDR3 bases are TGTGCCAGCTCACCAGTCACTACCCAAAGCACAGATACGCAGTATTTT. This encodes CASSPVTTQSTDTQYF. The chain has TRBV18 and TRBJ2-3; D unresolved. Looked up from germline, CDR1 is KGHSH and CDR2 is LQKENI. V was cut by 2 bases and J by 0 bases, with 12 bases left in between. The CDR3 length is 16 residues. Based on the CDR3 plus reference TRBV18 and TRBJ2-3, the full variable domain is NAGVMQNPRHLVRRRGQEARLRCSPMKGHSHVYWYRQLPEEGLKFMVYLQKENIIDESGMPKERFSAEFPKEGPSILRIQQVVRGDSAAYFCASSPVTTQSTDTQYFGPGTRLTVL.